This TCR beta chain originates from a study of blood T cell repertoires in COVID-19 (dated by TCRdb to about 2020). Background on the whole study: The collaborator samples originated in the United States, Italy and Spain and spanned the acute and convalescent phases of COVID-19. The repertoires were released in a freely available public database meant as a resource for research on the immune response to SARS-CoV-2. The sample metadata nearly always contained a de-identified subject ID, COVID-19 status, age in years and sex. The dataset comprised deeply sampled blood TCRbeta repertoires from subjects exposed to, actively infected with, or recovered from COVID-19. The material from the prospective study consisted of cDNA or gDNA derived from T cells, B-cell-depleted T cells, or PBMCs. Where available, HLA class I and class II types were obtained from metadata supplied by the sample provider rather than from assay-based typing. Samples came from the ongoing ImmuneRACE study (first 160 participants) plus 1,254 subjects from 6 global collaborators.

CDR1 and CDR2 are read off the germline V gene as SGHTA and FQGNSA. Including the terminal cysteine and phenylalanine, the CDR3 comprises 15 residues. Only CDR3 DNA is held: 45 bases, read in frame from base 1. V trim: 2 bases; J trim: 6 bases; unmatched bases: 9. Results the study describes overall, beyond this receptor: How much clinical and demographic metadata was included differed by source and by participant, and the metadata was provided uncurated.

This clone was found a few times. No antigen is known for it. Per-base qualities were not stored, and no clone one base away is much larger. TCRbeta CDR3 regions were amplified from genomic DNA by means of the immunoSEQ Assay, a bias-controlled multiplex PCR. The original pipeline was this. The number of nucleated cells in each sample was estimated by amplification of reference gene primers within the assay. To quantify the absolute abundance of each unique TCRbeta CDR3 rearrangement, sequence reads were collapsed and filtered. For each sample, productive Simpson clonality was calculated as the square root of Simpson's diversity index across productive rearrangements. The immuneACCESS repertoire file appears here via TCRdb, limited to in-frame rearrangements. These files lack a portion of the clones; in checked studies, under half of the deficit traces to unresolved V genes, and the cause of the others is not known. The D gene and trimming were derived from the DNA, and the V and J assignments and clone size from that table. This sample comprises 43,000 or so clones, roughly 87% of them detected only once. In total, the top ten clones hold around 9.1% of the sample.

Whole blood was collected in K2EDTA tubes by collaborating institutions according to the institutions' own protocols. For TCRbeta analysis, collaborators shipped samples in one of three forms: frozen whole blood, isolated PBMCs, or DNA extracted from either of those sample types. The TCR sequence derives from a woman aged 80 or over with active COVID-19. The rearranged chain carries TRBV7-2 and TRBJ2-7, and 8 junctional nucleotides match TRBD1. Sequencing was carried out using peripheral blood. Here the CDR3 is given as CASSLSYGRGREQYF. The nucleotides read TGTGCCAGCAGCTTAAGTTATGGCAGGGGGCGCGAGCAGTACTTC.